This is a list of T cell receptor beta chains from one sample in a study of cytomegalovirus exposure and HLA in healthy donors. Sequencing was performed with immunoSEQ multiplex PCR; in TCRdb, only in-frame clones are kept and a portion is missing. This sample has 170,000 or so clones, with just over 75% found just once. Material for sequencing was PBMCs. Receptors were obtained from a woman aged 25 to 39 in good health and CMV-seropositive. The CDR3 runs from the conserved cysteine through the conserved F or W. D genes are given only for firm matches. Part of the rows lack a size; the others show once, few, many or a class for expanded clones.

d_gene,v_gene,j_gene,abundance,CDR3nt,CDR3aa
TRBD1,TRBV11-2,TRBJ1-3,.,TGTGCCAGCAGCTTAACCGGGACAGCAAGAAGGAGAGGAAACACCATATATTTT,CASSLTGTARRRGNTIYF
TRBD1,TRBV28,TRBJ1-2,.,TGTGCCAGCAGTCCGGACAGGGATTATGGCTACACCTTC,CASSPDRDYGYTF
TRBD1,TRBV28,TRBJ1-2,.,TGTGCCAGCAGTTACGGGGACAGGAGGGGTGGCTACACCTTC,CASSYGDRRGGYTF
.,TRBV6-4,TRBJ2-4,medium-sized,TGTGCCAGCAGTGACTCGGCTAGCGTGGCCATTCAGTACTTC,CASSDSASVAIQYF
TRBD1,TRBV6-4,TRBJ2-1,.,TGTGCCAGCAGTCCCGACAGGGGGCGGATGAATGAGCAGTTCTTC,CASSPDRGRMNEQFF
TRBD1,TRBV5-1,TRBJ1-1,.,TGCGCCAGCAGCTTGTCGACAGGGGCGTACACTGAAGCTTTCTTT,CASSLSTGAYTEAFF
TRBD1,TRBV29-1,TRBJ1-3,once,TGCAGCGGGGGGGGACAGGGCTCTGGAAACACCATATATTTT,CSGGGQGSGNTIYF
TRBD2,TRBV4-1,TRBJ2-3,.,TGCGCCAGCAGCGTCCAGGCTAGCGGGAGCACGGATACGCAGTATTTT,CASSVQASGSTDTQYF
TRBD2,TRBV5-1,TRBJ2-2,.,TGCGCCAGCAGCCAAACTAGCGGGAGGTCGGAGGGGGAGCTGTTTTTT,CASSQTSGRSEGELFF
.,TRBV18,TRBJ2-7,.,TGTGCCAGCTCACCATTAGACAGGTTTTCTTGGGGCGAGCAGTACTTC,CASSPLDRFSWGEQYF
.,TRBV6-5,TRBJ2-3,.,TGTGCCAGCAGTTACACCGTAGCGGTAAACACAGATACGCAGTATTTT,CASSYTVAVNTDTQYF
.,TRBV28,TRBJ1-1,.,TGTGCCAGCAGGCTCTACTCTGAAGCTTTCTTT,CASRLYSEAFF
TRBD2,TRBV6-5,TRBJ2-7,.,TGTGCCAGCAGTTACTCCGGGCGGGAGAACTCCTACGAGCAGTACTTC,CASSYSGRENSYEQYF
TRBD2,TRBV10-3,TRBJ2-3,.,TGTGCCATCAGTGTCGCTAGCGGGAGCGGTAGAGATACGCAGTATTTT,CAISVASGSGRDTQYF
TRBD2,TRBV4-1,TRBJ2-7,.,TGCGCCAGCAGCGAGACTAGCAGACCCTACGAGCAGTACTTC,CASSETSRPYEQYF
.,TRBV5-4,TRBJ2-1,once,TGTGCCAGCAGTCAAAGGGGGAGCTCCTACAATGAGCAGTTCTTC,CASSQRGSSYNEQFF
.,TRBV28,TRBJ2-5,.,TGTGCCGGCGGAGGGTCCCCTAAGACCCAGTACTTC,CAGGGSPKTQYF
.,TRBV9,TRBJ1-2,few,TGTGCCAGCAGCGTAGGAGGGGGTATCTATGGCTACACCTTC,CASSVGGGIYGYTF
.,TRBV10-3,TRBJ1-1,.,TGTGCCATCAGTGAGGGGGTCGGGGAGAACACTGAAGCTTTCTTT,CAISEGVGENTEAFF
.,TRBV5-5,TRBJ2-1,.,TGTGCCAGCAGCTTGGCAAGCGTAACCTACAATGAGCAGTTCTTC,CASSLASVTYNEQFF
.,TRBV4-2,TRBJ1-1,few,TGTGCCAGCAGCCAAGAAGCAAGGAACACTGAAGCTTTCTTT,CASSQEARNTEAFF
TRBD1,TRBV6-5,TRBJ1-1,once,TGTGCCAGCAGCGGACAGGGCGCACCGAACACTGAAGCTTTCTTT,CASSGQGAPNTEAFF
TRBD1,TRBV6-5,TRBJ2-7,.,TGTGCCAGCAGTTACTCGACAGGGGGTACCTACGAGCAGTACTTC,CASSYSTGGTYEQYF
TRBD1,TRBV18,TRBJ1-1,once,TGTGCCAGCTCGCGACAGGGGGAGGGGACTGAAGCTTTCTTT,CASSRQGEGTEAFF
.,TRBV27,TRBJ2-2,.,TGTGCCAGCAGTTTCGGGACTCACACCGGGGAGCTGTTTTTT,CASSFGTHTGELFF
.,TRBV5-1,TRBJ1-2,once,TGCGCCAGCAGCTTGGGTGGGACAAACTCTTATGGCTACACCTTC,CASSLGGTNSYGYTF
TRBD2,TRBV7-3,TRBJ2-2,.,TGTGCCAGCACTCCGGAGTTACTAGCGGGAGGGCCCGGGGAGCTGTTTTTT,CASTPELLAGGPGELFF
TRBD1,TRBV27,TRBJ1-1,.,TGTGCCAGCAGTTTCAGGACAGGGCGAACTGAAGCTTTCTTT,CASSFRTGRTEAFF
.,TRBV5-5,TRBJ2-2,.,TGTGCCAGCAGCTTCGGGACATCGAACACCGGGGAGCTGTTTTTT,CASSFGTSNTGELFF
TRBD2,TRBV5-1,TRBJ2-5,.,TGCGCTTCCGGGACTATTAGAGAGACCCAGTACTTC,CASGTIRETQYF
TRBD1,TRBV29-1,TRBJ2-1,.,TGCAGCGCCAGGGACAGGGAGGACTACAATGAGCAGTTCTTC,CSARDREDYNEQFF
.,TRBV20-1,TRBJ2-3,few,TGCAGTGCCCCTGGCACAGATACGCAGTATTTT,CSAPGTDTQYF